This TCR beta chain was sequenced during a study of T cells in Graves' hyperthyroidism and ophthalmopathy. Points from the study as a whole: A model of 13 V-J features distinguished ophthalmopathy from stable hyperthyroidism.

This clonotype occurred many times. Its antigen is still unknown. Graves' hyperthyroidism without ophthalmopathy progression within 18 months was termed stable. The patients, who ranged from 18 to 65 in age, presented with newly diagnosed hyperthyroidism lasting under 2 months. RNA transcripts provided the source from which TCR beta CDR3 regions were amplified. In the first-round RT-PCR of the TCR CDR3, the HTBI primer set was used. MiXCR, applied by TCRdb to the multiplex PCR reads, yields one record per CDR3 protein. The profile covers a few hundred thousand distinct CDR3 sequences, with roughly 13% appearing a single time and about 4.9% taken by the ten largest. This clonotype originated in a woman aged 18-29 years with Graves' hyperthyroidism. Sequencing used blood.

The CDR3 nucleotides are TGTGCCAGCAGCCAAGATCCACAGGGGAGGCGTGAGCAGTTCTTC. Translated: CASSQDPQGRREQFF. V gene TRBV3-1 combines with J gene TRBJ2-1; weak D call: TRBD1 (7 bases). The CDR3 spans 15 residues. CDR1 is LGHDT and CDR2 is YNNKEL in the germline V gene (reference sequence). The V end was cut by 0 bases, the J end by 9 bases, with 15 bases between.